Following are 24 T cell receptor beta chains from one sample sequenced in a study of T cells expressing NK-cell markers. TCRdb reprocessed the 5' RACE reads, with one entry per CDR3 protein and no DNA. The sample includes under 500,000 distinct CDR3 sequences. Source material: blood T cells: a sorted CD56 or NKG2C T cell subset, CD4+ or CD8+ T cells, or bulk PBMC T cells (not recorded which). Receptor source: a woman aged 18 to 75 in good health.

V usage is TRBV12-3 or TRBV12-4 and J usage is TRBJ2-1; TCRdb returns TRBD1, unconfirmable since there is no DNA. CDR3 length equals 14 residues. CDR3 sequence reads: CASSFLGVGNEQFF.

The V and J genes are TRBV20-1 and TRBJ2-1. From germline, CDR1 is DFQATT and CDR2 SNEGSKA (reference sequence). CDR3 size: 11 residues. The CDR3 spells CSARKNNEQFF.

The genes are TRBV28 and TRBJ2-1; TCRdb indicates TRBD2, and absent DNA this call remains unverified. This CDR3 spans 15 amino acids. The germline V gene encodes CDR1 MDHEN and CDR2 SYDVKM. CDR3 in amino acids: CASNRAGGTYNEQFF.

The V gene is TRBV12-3 or TRBV12-4, the J gene TRBJ2-3; the TRBD1 assignment by TCRdb is unverifiable without DNA. This CDR3 comprises 14 residues. The CDR3 loop reads CASSLNRGTDTQYF.

CDR3 region: CAISPLPGDEQFF. This chain links TRBV10-3 with TRBJ2-1; TCRdb returns TRBD1, unconfirmable since there is no DNA. This CDR3 region has 13 residues. Germline V gene sequence: CDR1 ENHRY, CDR2 SYGVKD.

J is TRBJ1-3 and V is TRBV28; TCRdb's D call of TRBD1 is untestable without DNA. CDR1 is MDHEN and CDR2 is SYDVKM in the germline V gene. This CDR3 region has 15 residues. CDR3 amino acids: CASSPPGQGGNTIYF.

The chain couples TRBV5-4 to TRBJ2-1. CDR1 is SGHNT, CDR2 YYREEE, per germline (reference sequence). This CDR3 has 15 amino acids. Here the CDR3 reads CASSVTTGRVKSEFF.

The chain uses TRBV11-2 and TRBJ1-1; TCRdb gives TRBD1 as the D gene, but with no DNA this cannot be confirmed. CDR1 is SGHAT and CDR2 is FQNNGV in the germline V gene. This CDR3 contains 13 residues. CDR3 amino acids: CASSFTGSAEAFF. Together with reference TRBV11-2 and TRBJ1-1, the CDR3 gives the full variable domain: EAGVAQSPRYKIIEKRQSVAFWCNPISGHATLYWYQQILGQGPKLLIQFQNNGVVDDSQLPKDRFSAERLKGVDSTLKIQPAKLEDSAVYLCASSFTGSAEAFFGQGTRLTVV.

V is TRBV20-1 and J is TRBJ2-1; TCRdb gives TRBD1 as the D gene, but with no DNA this cannot be confirmed. This CDR3 region has 16 residues. Per germline, CDR1 DFQATT and CDR2 SNEGSKA (reference sequence). CDR3 sequence: CSASPGEAADYNEQFF.

The chain joins TRBV20-1 to TRBJ2-7; TCRdb reports TRBD2, a call that lacks DNA to check it against. CDR3 size: 13 residues. CDR1 is DFQATT, CDR2 SNEGSKA, per germline (reference sequence). CDR3 sequence reads: CSARGLAGYEQYF.

The chain recombines TRBV5-1 with TRBJ2-5; TCRdb calls TRBD2, which cannot be checked without DNA. CDR1 and CDR2 from the germline V gene are SGHRS and YFSETQ. The CDR3 covers 14 residues. CDR3: CASSLWTDQETQYF.

The chain carries TRBV20-1 and TRBJ1-1; TCRdb calls TRBD1, which cannot be checked without DNA. Germline CDR1 DFQATT, CDR2 SNEGSKA (reference sequence). This CDR3 is built from 14 residues. CDR3 loop: CSASAPGENTEAFF.

The V gene is TRBV7-9, the J gene TRBJ2-1. The CDR3 has 15 amino acids. Germline CDR1 SEHNR, CDR2 FQNEAQ (reference sequence). The CDR3 protein is CASSLLSGLPNEQFF.

This sequence joins TRBV3-1 and TRBJ1-6. The CDR3 is 13 amino acids. Per the germline V gene, CDR1 is LGHDT and CDR2 is YNNKEL (reference sequence). CDR3 amino acids: CASSRAGNSPLHF.

This sequence joins TRBV28 and TRBJ2-3. CDR3 size: 13 residues. CDR1 is MDHEN and CDR2 is SYDVKM in the germline V gene. The CDR3 loop is CASLSQNTDTQYF.

The chain uses TRBV9 and TRBJ2-1; checking the TCRdb D call of TRBD2 is not possible without DNA. Germline CDR1 reads SGDLS; CDR2 reads YYNGEE. The CDR3 has 16 amino acids. The CDR3 region is CASSVSERGYRNEQFF.

The CDR3 protein is CASSSRENTEAFF. The chain joins TRBV5-1 to TRBJ1-1; TCRdb gives TRBD1 as the D gene, but with no DNA this cannot be confirmed. The CDR3 loop spans 13 amino acids. Germline lookup yields CDR1 SGHRS and CDR2 YFSETQ.

The chain combines TRBV4-1 with TRBJ1-1. The CDR3 sequence is 13 residues long. Looked up from germline, CDR1 is MGHRA and CDR2 is YSYEKL. CDR3 protein: CASSQLPNTEAFF.

This sequence joins TRBV19 and TRBJ2-5; the D gene TCRdb calls, TRBD1, cannot be checked with no DNA. Germline CDR1 LNHDA, CDR2 SQIVND (reference sequence). This CDR3 has 15 amino acids. CDR3 sequence reads: CASSIMAGEQETQYF.

The rearrangement links TRBV9 to TRBJ2-3; the D call from TCRdb, TRBD1, cannot be confirmed without DNA. The length of the CDR3 is 16 residues. Germline values: CDR1 SGDLS, CDR2 YYNGEE. The CDR3 loop is CASSVQAGGTGDTQYF.

This sequence joins TRBV7-7 and TRBJ2-1. The CDR3 has 14 amino acids. Germline CDR1 and CDR2: SSHAT and FNYEAQ (reference sequence). CDR3 residues: CASSPSRTRGEQFF. Together with reference TRBV7-7 and TRBJ2-1, the CDR3 gives the full variable domain: GAGVSQSPRYKVTKRGQDVTLRCDPISSHATLYWYQQALGQGPEFLTYFNYEAQPDKSGLPSDRFSAERPEGSISTLTIQRTEQRDSAMYRCASSPSRTRGEQFFGPGTRLTVL.

The rearrangement links TRBV19 to TRBJ2-3. The germline gives CDR1 LNHDA, CDR2 SQIVND (reference sequence). The length of the CDR3 is 14 residues. The CDR3 sequence is CASSSDPSEDTQYF.

The rearrangement links TRBV7-9 to TRBJ1-5. The CDR3 runs 16 residues. Germline V CDR1 and CDR2: SEHNR, FQNEAQ (reference sequence). This CDR3 reads CASSLAGDISNQPQHF.

The chain has TRBV20-1 and TRBJ2-7. Germline lookup yields CDR1 DFQATT and CDR2 SNEGSKA (reference sequence). The CDR3 is 12 residues long. CDR3 sequence reads: CSARDLSYEQYF.